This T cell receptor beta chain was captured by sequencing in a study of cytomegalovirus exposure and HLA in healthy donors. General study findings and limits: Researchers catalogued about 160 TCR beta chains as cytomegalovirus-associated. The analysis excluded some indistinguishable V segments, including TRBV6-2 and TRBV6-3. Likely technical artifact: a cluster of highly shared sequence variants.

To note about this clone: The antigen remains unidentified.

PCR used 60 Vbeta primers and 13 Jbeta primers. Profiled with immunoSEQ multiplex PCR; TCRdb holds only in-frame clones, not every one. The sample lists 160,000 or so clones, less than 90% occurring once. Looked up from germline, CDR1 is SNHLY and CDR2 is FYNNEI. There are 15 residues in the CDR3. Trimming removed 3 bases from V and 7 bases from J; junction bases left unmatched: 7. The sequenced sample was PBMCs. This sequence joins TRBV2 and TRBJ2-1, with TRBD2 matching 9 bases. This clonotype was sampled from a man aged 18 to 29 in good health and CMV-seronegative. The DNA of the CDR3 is TGTGCCAGCAGTGATCAGCGGGGGGTAATTAATGAGCAGTTCTTC. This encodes CASSDQRGVINEQFF. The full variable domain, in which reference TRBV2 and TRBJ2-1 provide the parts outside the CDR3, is EPEVTQTPSHQVTQMGQEVILRCVPISNHLYFYWYRQILGQKVEFLVSFYNNEISEKSEIFDDQFSVERPDGSNFTLKIRSTKLEDSAMYFCASSDQRGVINEQFFGPGTRLTVL.